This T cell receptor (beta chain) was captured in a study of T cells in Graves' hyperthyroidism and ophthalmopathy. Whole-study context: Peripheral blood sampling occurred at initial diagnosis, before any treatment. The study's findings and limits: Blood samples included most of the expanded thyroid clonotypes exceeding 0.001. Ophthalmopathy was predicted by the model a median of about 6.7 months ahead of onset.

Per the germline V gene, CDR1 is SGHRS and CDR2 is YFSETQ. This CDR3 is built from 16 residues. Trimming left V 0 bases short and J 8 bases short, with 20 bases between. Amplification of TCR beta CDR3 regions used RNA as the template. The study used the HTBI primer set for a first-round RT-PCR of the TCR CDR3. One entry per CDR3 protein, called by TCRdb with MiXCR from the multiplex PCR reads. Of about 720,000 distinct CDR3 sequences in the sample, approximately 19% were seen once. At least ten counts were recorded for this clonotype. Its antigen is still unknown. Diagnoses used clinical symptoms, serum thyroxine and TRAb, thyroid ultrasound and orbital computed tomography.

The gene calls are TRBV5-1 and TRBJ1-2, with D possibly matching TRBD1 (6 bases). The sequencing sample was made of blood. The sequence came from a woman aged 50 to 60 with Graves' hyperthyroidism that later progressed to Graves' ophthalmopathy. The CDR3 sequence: CASSLAVEGGVRGYTF. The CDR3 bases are TGCGCCAGCAGCTTGGCCGTGGAAGGGGGAGTACGAGGCTACACCTTC. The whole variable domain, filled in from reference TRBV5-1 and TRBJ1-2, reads KAGVTQTPRYLIKTRGQQVTLSCSPISGHRSVSWYQQTPGQGLQFLFEYFSETQRNKGNFPGRFSGRQFSNSRSEMNVSTLELGDSALYLCASSLAVEGGVRGYTFGSGTRLTVV.